Sequencing of this T cell receptor beta chain was carried out in a study of T cell repertoires in cytomegalovirus infection. Overall study: Used in the study were CMV epitopes, some recently identified and HLA-C-restricted, others well-studied and HLA-B-restricted. Signatures in public TCR beta sequences pointed to both CMV infection and matching HLA type. General study findings and limits: CMV-specific HLA-C-restricted TCR beta clonotypes dominated the ex vivo response. CMV carriers having the relevant HLA were flagged by cumulative public TCR beta family frequency.

Each CDR3 protein gets one entry after TCRdb re-called the reads with MiXCR. The table has around 230,000 distinct CDR3 sequences, around 35% seen once. CDR3 length: 12 amino acids. The V end lost 0 bases, the J end lost 5 bases, and 5 bases lay between the germline ends. The V gene's germline CDR1 is MGHRA and CDR2 YSYEKL. Comment on this clonotype: The target antigen is unknown.

V usage is TRBV4-1 and J usage is TRBJ2-7; D unclear. The receptor was derived from a human donor in good health (CMV status not recorded). Some clones in this sample may be carry-over from other donors' samples. The sequences come from CD8+ T cells from cultured PBMCs, collected from culture after CMV antigen stimulation. The CDR3 DNA follows: TGCGCCAGCAGCCAAGATACGGACGAGCAGTACTTC. Translation: CASSQDTDEQYF.